Following are 9 T cell receptor beta chains from one sample sequenced in a study of Ad26.COV2.S vaccination and SARS-CoV-2 variants. Assay used: immunoSEQ multiplex PCR; TCRdb lists only in-frame clones, some missing. Of over 110,000 clones listed, roughly 88% were seen once; the top ten hold less than 6%. This material consisted of peripheral blood, taken after recovery from COVID-19. The receptors come from a human donor who had recovered from COVID-19.

The CDR3 loop reads CASSFVPSGQYNEKLFF. In DNA form, the CDR3 reads TGTGCCAGCAGCTTCGTTCCGTCGGGACAATATAATGAAAAACTGTTTTTT. The chain links TRBV7-2 to TRBJ1-4; TRBD1 might be the D (6 bases). Germline lookup yields CDR1 SGHTA and CDR2 FQGNSA. The CDR3 extends over 17 amino acids. The V end was cut by 3 bases, the J end by 4 bases, with 18 bases between.

The chain employs TRBV20-1 and TRBJ2-5; D not resolved. The CDR3 runs 11 residues. V lost 3 bases, J lost 5 bases, and 7 bases lay in between. Germline CDR1 and CDR2: DFQATT and SNEGSKA (reference sequence). This CDR3 is CSARGVETQYF. In nucleotides, the CDR3 is TGCAGTGCTAGGGGTGTCGAGACCCAGTACTTC.

This sequence joins TRBV4-3 and TRBJ1-4, with D possibly being TRBD1 (5 bases). V shed 4 bases and J shed 7 bases, with 13 bases lying between them. Germline-derived CDR1 and CDR2 are LGHNA and YSLEER. CDR3 length: 14 amino acids. The CDR3 nucleotides are TGCGCCAGCAGCCGACTGGGGACGGCTGAAAAACTGTTTTTT. Its translation is CASSRLGTAEKLFF.

The rearrangement uses TRBV18 and TRBJ1-1; D is undetermined. Germline assignment: CDR1 KGHSH and CDR2 LQKENI. V was pared by 3 bases and J by 1 base, with 6 bases between. CDR3 length: 13 amino acids. The CDR3 region has the DNA TGTGCCAGCTCACCCGACACGAACACTGAAGCTTTCTTT. Amino acids: CASSPDTNTEAFF.

V gene TRBV27 combines with J gene TRBJ1-5; D uncertain. CDR1 is MNHEY, CDR2 SMNVEV, per germline (reference sequence). V gave up 0 bases and J gave up 2 bases, with 8 bases separating them. This CDR3 comprises 15 residues. The CDR3 sequence is CASSLSFMGNQPQHF. The CDR3 nucleotides read TGTGCCAGCAGTTTATCTTTTATGGGCAATCAGCCCCAGCATTTT.

The table lists this clone with a count of one. The chain combines TRBV28 with TRBJ2-7; tentative D call: TRBD2 (5 bases). The germline V and J ends were trimmed by 6 bases and 4 bases, with 13 bases remaining between them. The length of the CDR3 is 13 residues. CDR1 MDHEN and CDR2 SYDVKM come from the germline V gene. CDR3 nucleotide sequence: TGTGCCAGCAGGGACGGGGATCTATACGAGCAGTACTTC. As protein: CASRDGDLYEQYF.

This CDR3 is CASSPEAAYEQYF. The CDR3 DNA reads TGTGCCAGCAGCCCCGAGGCCGCCTACGAGCAGTACTTC. V gene TRBV9 combines with J gene TRBJ2-7, with no clear D. CDR3 size: 13 residues. The germline CDR1 and CDR2 sequences are SGDLS and YYNGEE. With 4 bases removed from V and 2 bases from J, the gap between germline ends came to 10 bases.

The chain links TRBV30 to TRBJ2-7, with TRBD2 matching 8 bases. The CDR3 is made up of 15 amino acids. Germline values: CDR1 GTSNPN, CDR2 SVGIG (reference sequence). With 2 bases clipped from V and 2 bases from J, the junction kept 8 bases outside the gene matches. The CDR3 is CAWSPIAGPAYEQYF. The CDR3 coding sequence is TGTGCCTGGAGTCCAATAGCGGGGCCCGCCTACGAGCAGTACTTC.

The gene calls are TRBV11-2 and TRBJ1-5; D remains unclear. V was cut by 3 bases and J by 6 bases, with 6 bases left in between. In germline, CDR1 is SGHAT, CDR2 FQNNGV. The CDR3 has 12 amino acids. The CDR3 sequence: CASSFEGQPQHF. CDR3 bases: TGTGCCAGCAGCTTCGAGGGTCAGCCCCAGCATTTT. Drawing the rest from reference TRBV11-2 and TRBJ1-5, the complete variable domain is EAGVAQSPRYKIIEKRQSVAFWCNPISGHATLYWYQQILGQGPKLLIQFQNNGVVDDSQLPKDRFSAERLKGVDSTLKIQPAKLEDSAVYLCASSFEGQPQHFGDGTRLSIL.